Listed below are T cell receptor beta chains from one sample, sequenced in a study of T cell responses to AZD1222 COVID-19 vaccine. TCRdb's copy holds only in-frame clones and misses some; the assay was immunoSEQ multiplex PCR. The sample has about 120,000 clones; 80% to 90% are singletons. Sequencing used peripheral blood, obtained on day 0 of AZD1222 vaccination. Receptor source: an adult in good health. Both conserved end residues are part of each CDR3. D genes are given only for firm matches. Where a row states a size, it is once, few, many or the class of an expanded clone; other rows omit it.

abundance	len	d_gene	v_gene	j_gene	CDR3aa	CDR3nt
NA	13	NA	TRBV7-2	TRBJ2-7	CASTTIPTYEQYF	TGTGCCAGCACCACGATCCCAACCTACGAGCAGTACTTC
few	12	NA	TRBV11-2	TRBJ1-1	CASSPGWTEAFF	TGTGCCAGCAGCCCCGGGTGGACTGAAGCTTTCTTT
few	18	TRBD1	TRBV4-1	TRBJ1-2	CASSSRRLWDREKGGYTF	TGCGCCAGCAGCTCTAGGCGGCTCTGGGACAGGGAGAAAGGTGGCTACACCTTC
NA	15	TRBD2	TRBV28	TRBJ2-3	CASSDRGVRLGTQYF	TGTGCCAGCAGCGATCGGGGGGTTCGGTTGGGGACGCAGTATTTT
NA	18	TRBD2	TRBV7-9	TRBJ2-5	CASSPRANSGGARETQYF	TGTGCCAGCAGCCCTCGCGCCAATAGCGGGGGGGCGAGGGAGACCCAGTACTTC
NA	17	TRBD2	TRBV11-2	TRBJ2-1	CASSSRLAGGGGNEQFF	TGTGCCAGCAGCTCCAGACTAGCGGGGGGCGGAGGAAATGAGCAGTTCTTC
NA	12	NA	TRBV2	TRBJ2-7	CASSVLGYEQYF	TGTGCCAGCAGTGTTTTGGGCTACGAGCAGTACTTC
few	14	NA	TRBV5-1	TRBJ1-2	CASSLILQGYGYTF	TGCGCCAGCAGCTTGATCTTACAGGGCTATGGCTACACCTTC
NA	14	NA	TRBV7-8	TRBJ2-7	CASSPGLYSYEQYF	TGTGCCAGCAGCCCGGGACTTTACTCCTACGAGCAGTACTTC
NA	15	NA	TRBV20-1	TRBJ1-3	CSARAFGVWENTIYF	TGCAGTGCTCGTGCCTTCGGGGTCTGGGAAAACACCATATATTTT
NA	14	NA	TRBV10-3	TRBJ2-7	CAIRPSKGTYEQYF	TGTGCCATCAGGCCCTCAAAGGGGACCTACGAGCAGTACTTC
NA	17	NA	TRBV9	TRBJ2-6	CASSVALGVSGANVLTF	TGTGCCAGCAGCGTAGCTTTGGGAGTGTCGGGGGCCAACGTCCTGACTTTC
NA	14	TRBD1	TRBV11-2	TRBJ1-2	CASVRDRNNYGYTF	TGTGCCAGCGTCCGGGACAGAAATAACTATGGCTACACCTTC
few	16	NA	TRBV4-2	TRBJ2-2	CASSQAAGLNTGELFF	TGTGCCAGCAGCCAAGCGGCGGGCCTGAACACCGGGGAGCTGTTTTTT